The clone carrying this T cell receptor (beta chain) was seen a handful of times. This specimen comes from a study of blood T cells in healthy people across ages. V shed 1 base, J shed 3 bases, and the junction held 8 bases outside the gene matches. The CDR3 has 18 amino acids. Germline V CDR1 and CDR2: LGHDT, YNNKEL (reference sequence). Using a J-beta primer mix together with a sample-barcoded 5' primer, a second PCR was run for about 6 to 11 cycles. TCRdb reanalysed the 5' RACE reads using MiXCR and keeps one entry per CDR3 protein. The sample lists 450,000 to 700,000 distinct CDR3 sequences, approximately 30% occurring once.

This chain connects TRBV3-1 to TRBJ2-3; 12 bases agree with TRBD2. This clonotype was obtained from a woman aged 65 to 85 in good health. The sample was blood. In DNA, the CDR3 is TGTGCCAGCAGCCAAGTGCCTAGCGGGGGGGCCGGGACAGATACGCAGTATTTT. This gives the protein CASSQVPSGGAGTDTQYF.